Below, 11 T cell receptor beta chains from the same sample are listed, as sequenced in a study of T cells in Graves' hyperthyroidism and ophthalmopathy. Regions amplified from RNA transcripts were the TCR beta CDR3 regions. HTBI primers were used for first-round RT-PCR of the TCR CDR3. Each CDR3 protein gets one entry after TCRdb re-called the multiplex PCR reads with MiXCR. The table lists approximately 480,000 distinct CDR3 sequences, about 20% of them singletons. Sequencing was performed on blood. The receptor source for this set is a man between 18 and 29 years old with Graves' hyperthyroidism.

This CDR3 is CASPPGATGMTSEAFF. Here the CDR3 DNA reads TGTGCCAGCCCCCCTGGGGCGACAGGGATGACCTCCGAAGCTTTCTTT. The V and J genes are TRBV6-1 and TRBJ1-1; 7 bases map to TRBD1. CDR1 is MNHNS, CDR2 SASEGT, per germline. The J segment lost 8 bases and the V segment lost 8 bases, leaving 20 bases of the junction unmatched. The CDR3 covers 16 residues.

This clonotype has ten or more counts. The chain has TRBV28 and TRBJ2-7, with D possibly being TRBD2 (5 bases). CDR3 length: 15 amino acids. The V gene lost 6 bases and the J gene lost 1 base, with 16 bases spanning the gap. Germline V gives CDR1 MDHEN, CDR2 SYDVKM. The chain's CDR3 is CASSHDGGYSYEQYF. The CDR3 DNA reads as TGTGCCAGCAGCCACGACGGAGGCTATTCCTACGAGCAGTACTTC.

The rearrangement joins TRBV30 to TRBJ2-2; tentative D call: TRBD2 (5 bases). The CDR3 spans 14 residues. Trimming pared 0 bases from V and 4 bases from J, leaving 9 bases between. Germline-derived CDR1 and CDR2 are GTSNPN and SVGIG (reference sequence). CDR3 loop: CAWSVHGLTGELFF. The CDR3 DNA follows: TGTGCCTGGAGTGTTCACGGACTCACCGGGGAGCTGTTTTTT.

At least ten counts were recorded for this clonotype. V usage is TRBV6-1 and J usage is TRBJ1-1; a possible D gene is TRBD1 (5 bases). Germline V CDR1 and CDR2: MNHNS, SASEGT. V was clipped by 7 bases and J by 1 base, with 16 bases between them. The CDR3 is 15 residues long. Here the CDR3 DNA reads TGTGCCAGCACCCGAGAGGGGACCGCGAACACTGAAGCTTTCTTT. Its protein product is CASTREGTANTEAFF.

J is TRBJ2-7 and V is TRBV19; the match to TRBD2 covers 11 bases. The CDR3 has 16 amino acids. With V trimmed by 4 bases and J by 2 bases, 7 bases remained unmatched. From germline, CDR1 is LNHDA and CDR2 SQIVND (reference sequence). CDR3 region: CASSTRLAGSAYEQYF. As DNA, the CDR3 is TGTGCCAGTAGTACCCGACTAGCGGGGTCCGCCTACGAGCAGTACTTC. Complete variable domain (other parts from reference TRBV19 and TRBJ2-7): DGGITQSPKYLFRKEGQNVTLSCEQNLNHDAMYWYRQDPGQGLRLIYYSQIVNDFQKGDIAEGYSVSREKKESFPLTVTSAQKNPTAFYLCASSTRLAGSAYEQYFGPGTRLTVT.

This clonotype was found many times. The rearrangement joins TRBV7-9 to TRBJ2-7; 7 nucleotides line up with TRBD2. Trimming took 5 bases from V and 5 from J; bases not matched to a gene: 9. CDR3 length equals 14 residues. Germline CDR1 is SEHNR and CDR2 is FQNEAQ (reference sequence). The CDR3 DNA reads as TGTGCCAGCAGCGAGGGACTACGGGCCGACGAGCAGTACTTC. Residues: CASSEGLRADEQYF. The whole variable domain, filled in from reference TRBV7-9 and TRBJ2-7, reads DTGVSQNPRHKITKRGQNVTFRCDPISEHNRLYWYRQTLGQGPEFLTYFQNEAQLEKSRLLSDRFSAERPKGSFSTLEIQRTEQGDSAMYLCASSEGLRADEQYFGPGTRLTVT.

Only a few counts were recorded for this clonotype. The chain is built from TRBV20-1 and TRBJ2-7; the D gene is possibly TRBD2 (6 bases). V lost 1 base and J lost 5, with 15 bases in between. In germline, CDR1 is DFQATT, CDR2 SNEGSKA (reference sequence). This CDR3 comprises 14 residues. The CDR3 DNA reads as TGCAGTGCTAGAGGAGGAGGGGTTATCAACGAGCAGTACTTC. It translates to CSARGGGVINEQYF.

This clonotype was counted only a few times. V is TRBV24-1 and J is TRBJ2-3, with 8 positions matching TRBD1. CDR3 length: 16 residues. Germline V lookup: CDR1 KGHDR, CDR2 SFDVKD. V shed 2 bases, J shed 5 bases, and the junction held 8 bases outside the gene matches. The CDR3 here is CATSDSRDRIEDTQYF. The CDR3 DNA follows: TGTGCCACCAGTGATTCCCGGGACAGGATAGAAGATACGCAGTATTTT.

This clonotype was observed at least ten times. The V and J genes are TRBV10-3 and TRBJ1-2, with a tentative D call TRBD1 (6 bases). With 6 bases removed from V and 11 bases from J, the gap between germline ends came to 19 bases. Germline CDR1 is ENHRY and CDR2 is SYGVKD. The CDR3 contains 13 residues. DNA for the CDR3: TGTGCCATCAGAGGCCAGGGGATGGAAGGATACACCTTC. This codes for CAIRGQGMEGYTF.

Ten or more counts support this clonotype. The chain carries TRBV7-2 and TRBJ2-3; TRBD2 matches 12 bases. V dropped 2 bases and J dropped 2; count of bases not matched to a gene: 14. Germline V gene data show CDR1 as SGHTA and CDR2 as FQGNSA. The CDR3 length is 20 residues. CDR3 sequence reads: CASSLQLGLAGIAITDTQYF. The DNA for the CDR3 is TGTGCCAGCAGCTTACAGCTCGGACTAGCGGGAATTGCTATCACAGATACGCAGTATTTT.

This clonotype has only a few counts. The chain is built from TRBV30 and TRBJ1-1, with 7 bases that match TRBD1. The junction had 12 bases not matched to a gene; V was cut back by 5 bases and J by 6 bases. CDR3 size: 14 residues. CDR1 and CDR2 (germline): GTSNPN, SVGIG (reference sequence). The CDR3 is CAWGPPGTVSEAFF. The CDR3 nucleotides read TGTGCCTGGGGGCCCCCCGGGACAGTCTCTGAAGCTTTCTTT.